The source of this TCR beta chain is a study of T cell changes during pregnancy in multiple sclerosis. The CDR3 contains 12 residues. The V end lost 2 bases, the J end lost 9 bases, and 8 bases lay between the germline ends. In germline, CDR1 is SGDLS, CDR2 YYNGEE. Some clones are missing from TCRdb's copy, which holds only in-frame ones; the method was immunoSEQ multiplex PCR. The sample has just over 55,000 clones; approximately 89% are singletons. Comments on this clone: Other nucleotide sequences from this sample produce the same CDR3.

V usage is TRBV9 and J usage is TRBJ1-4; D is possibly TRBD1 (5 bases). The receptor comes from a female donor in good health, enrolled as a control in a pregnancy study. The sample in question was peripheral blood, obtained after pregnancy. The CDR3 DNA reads TGTGCCAGCAGCGTCGGGGGGAAAAAACTGTTTTTT. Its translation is CASSVGGKKLFF.